A selection of T cell receptor beta chains follows, all from one sample in a study of graft-versus-host responses after intestinal transplantation. Antigens for these TCRs are unknown. Only in-frame clones appear in the TCRdb table, and some are missing; sequencing was by immunoSEQ multiplex PCR. The repertoire holds approximately 100,000 clones, approximately 93% seen once, with around 1.2% in the top ten. The sample here was unstimulated CD8+ T cells sorted from spleen or lymph node cells, taken before intestinal transplant. These receptors were obtained from a human donor who received an intestinal transplant. CDR3s include the opening cysteine and the closing phenylalanine or tryptophan. Each record gives: clone size, V gene, D gene, J gene, CDR3 protein, CDR3 DNA. D genes are given only for firm matches. Some rows mark clone size as missing; the rest say once, few, many or name a class of expanded clone.

NA	TRBV29-1	NA	TRBJ2-2	CSVEGDPFRSGELFF	TGCAGCGTTGAAGGTGACCCATTTAGGAGCGGGGAGCTGTTTTTT
NA	TRBV29-1	NA	TRBJ1-3	CSVAMDVGNSGNTIYF	TGCAGCGTTGCGATGGACGTCGGAAACTCTGGAAACACCATATATTTT
once	TRBV11-2	NA	TRBJ2-3	CASSFLEGSDTQYF	TGTGCCAGCAGCTTTCTAGAGGGTTCAGATACGCAGTATTTT
NA	TRBV27	NA	TRBJ1-2	CASSLVGSNYGYTF	TGTGCCAGCAGTTTGGTGGGCAGTAACTATGGCTACACCTTC
once	TRBV19	NA	TRBJ1-2	CASQIHGALYGYTF	TGTGCCAGTCAGATCCACGGGGCTCTCTATGGCTACACCTTC
NA	TRBV6-1	NA	TRBJ2-2	CASSLYRTNTGELFF	TGTGCCAGCAGTTTGTATCGAACGAACACCGGGGAGCTGTTTTTT
NA	TRBV5-4	NA	TRBJ1-1	CANSFGVMNTEAFF	TGTGCCAACAGCTTTGGGGTGATGAACACTGAAGCTTTCTTT
few	TRBV7-9	NA	TRBJ1-1	CASSIVEAFF	TGTGCCAGCAGCATAGTGGAAGCTTTCTTT
NA	TRBV9	TRBD1	TRBJ2-3	CASSARQGWSTDTQYF	TGTGCCAGCAGCGCCAGACAGGGATGGAGCACAGATACGCAGTATTTT
NA	TRBV9	NA	TRBJ2-1	CASSVSRTYNEQFF	TGTGCCAGCAGCGTATCCAGGACCTACAATGAGCAGTTCTTC
NA	TRBV19	TRBD1	TRBJ1-5	CASSSWDSYNQPQHF	TGTGCCAGTAGTAGCTGGGACAGCTACAATCAGCCCCAGCATTTT
NA	TRBV10-3	NA	TRBJ1-1	CAISVGLRDTEAFF	TGTGCCATCAGTGTAGGCCTCCGGGACACTGAAGCTTTCTTT
NA	TRBV4-1	NA	TRBJ1-2	CASSQEVSGGEVYHYGYTF	TGCGCCAGCAGCCAAGAAGTATCCGGGGGTGAGGTGTATCACTATGGCTACACCTTC
NA	TRBV4-1	NA	TRBJ2-7	CASSQGTGVYEQYF	TGCGCCAGCAGCCAGGGGACGGGAGTCTACGAGCAGTACTTC
NA	TRBV2	NA	TRBJ1-1	CASWGEGMNTEAFF	TGTGCCAGCTGGGGGGAGGGGATGAACACTGAAGCTTTCTTT
once	TRBV7-6	NA	TRBJ1-3	CASSLAATGGNTIYF	TGTGCCAGCAGCTTAGCCGCGACGGGAGGAAACACCATATATTTT
NA	TRBV6-1	NA	TRBJ2-3	CASSTYITDTQYF	TGTGCCAGCAGTACGTATATCACAGATACGCAGTATTTT
NA	TRBV7-6	TRBD1	TRBJ2-1	CASSPLDRGLYNEQFF	TGTGCCAGCAGCCCACTCGACAGGGGCCTTTACAATGAGCAGTTCTTC
NA	TRBV9	NA	TRBJ2-7	CASSLGDLSYEQYF	TGTGCCAGCAGCCTCGGGGACCTCTCCTACGAGCAGTACTTC
NA	TRBV12-5	NA	TRBJ2-3	CASGFADLNQYF	TGTGCTAGTGGTTTTGCGGACTTAAATCAGTATTTT
NA	TRBV28	TRBD2	TRBJ2-3	CASSSLGGVATDTQYF	TGTGCCAGCAGTTCACTCGGGGGGGTAGCTACAGATACGCAGTATTTT
once	TRBV11-2	TRBD2	TRBJ2-7	CASSHPSGGSYEQYF	TGTGCCAGCAGCCACCCCAGCGGGGGCTCCTACGAGCAGTACTTC
NA	TRBV7-9	TRBD1	TRBJ1-2	CASSSDRGEPDHGYTF	TGTGCCAGCAGCTCGGACAGGGGGGAACCGGATCATGGCTACACCTTC
NA	TRBV5-1	TRBD1	TRBJ2-1	CASSSGQGGGNEQFF	TGCGCCAGCAGCTCCGGACAGGGTGGAGGCAATGAGCAGTTCTTC
NA	TRBV11-2	NA	TRBJ1-1	CASSLDLLRSNTEAFF	TGTGCCAGCAGCTTAGATCTCCTACGGTCGAACACTGAAGCTTTCTTT
NA	TRBV30	NA	TRBJ2-7	CAWSSWGGAAYEQYF	TGTGCCTGGAGTTCCTGGGGGGGGGCGGCCTACGAGCAGTACTTC
NA	TRBV6-4	NA	TRBJ1-1	CASSDSPENTEAFF	TGTGCCAGCAGTGACTCTCCAGAAAACACTGAAGCTTTCTTT
NA	TRBV27	TRBD1	TRBJ1-2	CASSLTGGSNYGYTF	TGTGCCAGCAGTTTGACAGGGGGCTCTAACTATGGCTACACCTTC
NA	TRBV7-2	TRBD2	TRBJ2-2	CASSLALAGGRYSGELFF	TGTGCCAGCAGCTTAGCCCTAGCGGGGGGGCGATATTCCGGGGAGCTGTTTTTT
NA	TRBV10-1	TRBD1	TRBJ1-1	CASSSEQGALSEAFF	TGCGCCAGCAGTTCGGAACAGGGGGCCCTCTCTGAAGCTTTCTTT
NA	TRBV29-1	NA	TRBJ1-3	CSVEEATAGNTIYF	TGCAGCGTTGAAGAAGCTACGGCAGGAAACACCATATATTTT
NA	TRBV7-3	TRBD2	TRBJ2-7	CASSLLAGGPPSEQYF	TGTGCCAGCAGCCTTCTCGCGGGGGGGCCTCCGTCCGAGCAGTACTTC
NA	TRBV5-4	NA	TRBJ2-5	CASSLYSAGAGGMGQYF	TGTGCCAGCAGCTTGTACTCGGCGGGGGCGGGCGGGATGGGCCAGTACTTC
NA	TRBV9	NA	TRBJ2-3	CASSVVLADTQYF	TGTGCCAGCAGCGTAGTTCTGGCAGATACGCAGTATTTT
NA	TRBV7-8	NA	TRBJ1-6	CASSWGLRRPINNSPLHF	TGTGCCAGCAGCTGGGGTTTGAGGAGGCCAATAAATAATTCACCCCTCCACTTT
NA	TRBV19	NA	TRBJ2-7	CASSLSLRVEQYF	TGTGCCAGTAGTCTCAGCCTTCGGGTCGAGCAGTACTTC